This TCR beta chain was identified in a study of control samples from healthy donors and cancer patients. Using immunoSEQ multiplex PCR, the repertoire was profiled, and TCRdb retains in-frame clones only, with some absent. The sample contains about 180,000 clones, 90% of which appear only once. Deletions cut 7 bases from V and 6 bases from J, with 16 bases between. The CDR3 totals 13 residues. Germline CDR1 is SGHDT and CDR2 is YYEEEE. The clonotype originates from a woman aged 50 to 60 in good health. V is TRBV5-6 and J is TRBJ1-2, with D possibly TRBD1 on 5 matching bases. The sequencing sample was made of blood. The CDR3: CASCEGIRNGYTF. The CDR3 DNA reads TGTGCCAGCTGTGAGGGGATTCGGAATGGCTACACCTTC.